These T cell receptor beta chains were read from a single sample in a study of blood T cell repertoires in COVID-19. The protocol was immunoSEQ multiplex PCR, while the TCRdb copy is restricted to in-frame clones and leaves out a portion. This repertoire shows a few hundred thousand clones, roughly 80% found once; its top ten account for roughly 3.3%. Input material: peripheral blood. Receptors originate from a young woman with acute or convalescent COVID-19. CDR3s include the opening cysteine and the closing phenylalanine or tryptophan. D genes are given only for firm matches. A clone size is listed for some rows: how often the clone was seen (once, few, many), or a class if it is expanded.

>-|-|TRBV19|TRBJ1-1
CASSIEAGDVEDEAFF
TGTGCCAGTAGTATAGAAGCAGGGGACGTCGAAGATGAAGCTTTCTTT
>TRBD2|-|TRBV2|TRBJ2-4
CASSTTSGRIFGKNIQYF
TGTGCCAGCAGTACGACTAGCGGGAGGATTTTCGGCAAAAACATTCAGTACTTC
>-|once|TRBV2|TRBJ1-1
CASSDQRELRAFF
TGTGCCAGCAGTGACCAGCGGGAGTTGCGAGCTTTCTTT
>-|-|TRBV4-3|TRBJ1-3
CASSLGHPSSGNTIYF
TGCGCCAGCAGCCTAGGACATCCAAGCTCTGGAAACACCATATATTTT
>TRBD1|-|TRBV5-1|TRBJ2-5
CASSLGDRKETQYF
TGCGCCAGCAGCTTGGGGGACAGGAAAGAGACCCAGTACTTC
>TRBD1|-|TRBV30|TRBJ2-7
CAWSGLGQGKGEQYF
TGTGCCTGGAGTGGGTTGGGACAGGGGAAGGGGGAGCAGTACTTC
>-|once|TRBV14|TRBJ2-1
CASSQGGRGVGAQFF
TGTGCCAGCAGCCAAGGAGGCAGGGGAGTTGGTGCTCAGTTCTTC
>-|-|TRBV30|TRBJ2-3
CAWGRLTRADTQYF
TGTGCCTGGGGGCGGCTCACCCGAGCAGATACGCAGTATTTT
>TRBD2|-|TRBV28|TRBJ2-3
CASSPRRILLAVKDTQYF
TGTGCCAGCAGCCCCCGTCGGATTTTACTAGCGGTGAAAGATACGCAGTATTTT
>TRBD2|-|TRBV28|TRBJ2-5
CASSLTGGQETQYF
TGTGCCAGCAGTTTAACGGGGGGCCAAGAGACCCAGTACTTC